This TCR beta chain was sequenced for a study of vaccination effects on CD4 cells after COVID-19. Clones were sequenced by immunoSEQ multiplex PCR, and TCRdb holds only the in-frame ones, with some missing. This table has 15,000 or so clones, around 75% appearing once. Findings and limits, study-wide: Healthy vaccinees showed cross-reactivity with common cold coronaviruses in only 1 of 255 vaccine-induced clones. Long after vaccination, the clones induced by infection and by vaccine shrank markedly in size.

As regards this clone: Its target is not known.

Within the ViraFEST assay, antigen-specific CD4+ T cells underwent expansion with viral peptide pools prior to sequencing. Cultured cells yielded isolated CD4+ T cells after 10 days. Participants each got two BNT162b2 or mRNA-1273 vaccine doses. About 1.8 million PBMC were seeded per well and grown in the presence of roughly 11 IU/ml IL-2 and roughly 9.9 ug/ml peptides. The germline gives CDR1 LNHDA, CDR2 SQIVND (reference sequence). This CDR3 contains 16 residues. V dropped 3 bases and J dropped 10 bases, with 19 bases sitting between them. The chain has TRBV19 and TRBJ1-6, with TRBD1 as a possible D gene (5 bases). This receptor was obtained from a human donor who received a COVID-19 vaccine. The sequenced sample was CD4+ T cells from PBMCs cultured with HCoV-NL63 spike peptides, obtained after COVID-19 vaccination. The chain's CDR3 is CASSILAGNLRSPLHF. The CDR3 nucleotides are TGTGCCAGTAGTATTCTGGCAGGGAATTTGAGGTCACCCCTCCACTTT.